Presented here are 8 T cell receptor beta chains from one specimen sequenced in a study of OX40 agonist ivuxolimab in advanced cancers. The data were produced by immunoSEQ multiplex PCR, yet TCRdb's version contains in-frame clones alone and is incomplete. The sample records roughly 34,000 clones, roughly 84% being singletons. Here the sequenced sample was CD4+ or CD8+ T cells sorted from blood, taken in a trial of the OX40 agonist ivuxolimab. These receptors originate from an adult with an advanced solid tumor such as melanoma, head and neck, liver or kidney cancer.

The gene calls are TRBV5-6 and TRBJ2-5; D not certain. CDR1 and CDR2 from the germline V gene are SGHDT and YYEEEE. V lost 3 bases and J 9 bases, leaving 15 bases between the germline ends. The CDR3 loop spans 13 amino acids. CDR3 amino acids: CASSSGSKVAQYF. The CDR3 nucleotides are TGTGCCAGCAGCTCCGGGTCCAAGGTGGCCCAGTACTTC.

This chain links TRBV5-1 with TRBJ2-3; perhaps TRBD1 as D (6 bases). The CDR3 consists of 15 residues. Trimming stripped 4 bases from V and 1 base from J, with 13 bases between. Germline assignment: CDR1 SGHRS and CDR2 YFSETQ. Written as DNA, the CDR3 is TGCGCCAGCAGCCGGGACATCTTTGGCACAGATACGCAGTATTTT. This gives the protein CASSRDIFGTDTQYF. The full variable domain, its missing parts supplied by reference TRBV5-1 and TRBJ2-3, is KAGVTQTPRYLIKTRGQQVTLSCSPISGHRSVSWYQQTPGQGLQFLFEYFSETQRNKGNFPGRFSGRQFSNSRSEMNVSTLELGDSALYLCASSRDIFGTDTQYFGPGTRLTVL.

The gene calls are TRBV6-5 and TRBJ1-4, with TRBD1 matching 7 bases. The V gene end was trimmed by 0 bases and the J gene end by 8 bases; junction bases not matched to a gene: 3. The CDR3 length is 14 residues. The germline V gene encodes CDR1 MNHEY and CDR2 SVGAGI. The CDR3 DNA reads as TGTGCCAGCAGTTACTCGCCAGGGGGAGAAAAACTGTTTTTT. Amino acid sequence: CASSYSPGGEKLFF.

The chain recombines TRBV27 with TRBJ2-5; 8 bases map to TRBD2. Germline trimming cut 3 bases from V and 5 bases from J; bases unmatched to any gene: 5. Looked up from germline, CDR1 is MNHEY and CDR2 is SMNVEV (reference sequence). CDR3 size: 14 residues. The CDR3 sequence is CASSFGGAFETQYF. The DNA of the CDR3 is TGTGCCAGCAGTTTCGGGGGGGCCTTTGAGACCCAGTACTTC.

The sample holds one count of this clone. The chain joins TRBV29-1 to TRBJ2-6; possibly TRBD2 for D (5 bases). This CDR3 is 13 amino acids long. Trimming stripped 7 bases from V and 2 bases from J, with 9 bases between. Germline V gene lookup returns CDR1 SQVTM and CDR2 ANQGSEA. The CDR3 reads CSAGVAGANVLTF. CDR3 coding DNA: TGCAGCGCCGGGGTTGCTGGGGCCAACGTCCTGACTTTC. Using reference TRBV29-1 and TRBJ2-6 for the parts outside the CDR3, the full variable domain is SAVISQKPSRDICQRGTSLTIQCQVDSQVTMMFWYRQQPGQSLTLIATANQGSEATYESGFVIDKFPISRPNLTFSTLTVSNMSPEDSSIYLCSAGVAGANVLTFGAGSRLTVL.

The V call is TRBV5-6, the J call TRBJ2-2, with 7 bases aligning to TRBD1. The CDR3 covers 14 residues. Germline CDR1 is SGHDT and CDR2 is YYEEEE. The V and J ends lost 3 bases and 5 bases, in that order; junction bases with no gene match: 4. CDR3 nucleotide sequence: TGTGCCAGCAGCTATACAGGGGCGACCGGGGAGCTGTTTTTT. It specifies CASSYTGATGELFF. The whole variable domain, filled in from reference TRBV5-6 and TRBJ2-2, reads DAGVTQSPTHLIKTRGQQVTLRCSPKSGHDTVSWYQQALGQGPQFIFQYYEEEERQRGNFPDRFSGHQFPNYSSELNVNALLLGDSALYLCASSYTGATGELFFGEGSRLTVL.

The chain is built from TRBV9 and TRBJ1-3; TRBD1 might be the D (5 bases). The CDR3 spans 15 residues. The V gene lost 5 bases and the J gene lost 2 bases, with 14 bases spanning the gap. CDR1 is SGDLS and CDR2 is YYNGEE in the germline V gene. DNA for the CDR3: TGTGCCAGCAGTTCCTCCGGGACTACTGGAAACACCATATATTTT. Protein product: CASSSSGTTGNTIYF.

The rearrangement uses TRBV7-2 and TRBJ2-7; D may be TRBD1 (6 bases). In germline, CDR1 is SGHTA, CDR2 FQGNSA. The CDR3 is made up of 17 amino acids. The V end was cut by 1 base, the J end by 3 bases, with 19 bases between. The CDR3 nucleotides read TGTGCCAGCAGCTTAGAGTTGGGGGCGGAAATACACTACGAGCAGTACTTC. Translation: CASSLELGAEIHYEQYF.